This T cell receptor (beta chain) was sequenced for a study of blood T cell repertoires in COVID-19. On the study more broadly: Acute and convalescent COVID-19 specimens originated in the United States, Italy and Spain.

The CDR3 runs 17 residues. CDR1 is SGHDN, CDR2 FVKESK, per germline. The V segment lost 4 bases and the J segment 2 bases; nucleotides outside the gene matches: 12. In the study's own analysis: Amplification with reference gene primers provided the estimates of nucleated cell counts. Some clones are missing from TCRdb's copy, which holds only in-frame ones; the method was immunoSEQ multiplex PCR. The V and J calls and the clone size are those of that table, but D and trimming were determined from the DNA. The data show some 290,000 clones, with roughly 79% seen just once and around 2.9% held by the top ten.

V and J are TRBV14 and TRBJ2-7; 9 bases match TRBD1. This sequence originates from a woman aged 55-69 years with active or convalescent COVID-19. The sample consisted of peripheral blood. CDR3 loop: CASSPGPDRGDPYEQYF. CDR3 nucleotides: TGTGCCAGCAGCCCGGGCCCGGACAGGGGTGATCCCTACGAGCAGTACTTC. Using reference TRBV14 and TRBJ2-7 for the parts outside the CDR3, the full variable domain is EAGVTQFPSHSVIEKGQTVTLRCDPISGHDNLYWYRRVMGKEIKFLLHFVKESKQDESGMPNNRFLAERTGGTYSTLKVQPAELEDSGVYFCASSPGPDRGDPYEQYFGPGTRLTVT.